A single sample is the source of the 20 T cell receptor beta chains below, sequenced in a study of OX40 agonist ivuxolimab in advanced cancers. The data were produced by immunoSEQ multiplex PCR, yet TCRdb's version contains in-frame clones alone and is incomplete. Here the sample spans approximately 76,000 clones, 75% to 90% being singletons. This material consisted of CD4+ or CD8+ T cells sorted from blood, taken in a trial of the OX40 agonist ivuxolimab. These receptors came from an adult with an advanced solid tumor such as melanoma, head and neck, liver or kidney cancer.

The gene calls are TRBV6-6 and TRBJ1-4; the D gene is possibly TRBD1 (5 bases). The CDR3 length is 14 residues. Germline-derived CDR1 and CDR2 are MNHNY and SVGAGI (reference sequence). V lost 5 bases and J 3 bases, leaving 10 bases between the germline ends. The CDR3 DNA sequence: TGTGCCAGCAGTCCTAGGGGTTCTAATGAAAAACTGTTTTTT. It specifies CASSPRGSNEKLFF.

The J gene is TRBJ1-2, the V gene TRBV5-1; D is perhaps TRBD1 (6 bases). Deletions cut 7 bases from V and 2 bases from J, with 15 bases between. CDR3 size: 14 residues. Per germline, CDR1 SGHRS and CDR2 YFSETQ. Here the CDR3 reads CASSGHSSNYGYTF. In DNA form, the CDR3 reads TGCGCCAGCTCGGGACACTCCAGCAACTATGGCTACACCTTC. Drawing the rest from reference TRBV5-1 and TRBJ1-2, the complete variable domain is KAGVTQTPRYLIKTRGQQVTLSCSPISGHRSVSWYQQTPGQGLQFLFEYFSETQRNKGNFPGRFSGRQFSNSRSEMNVSTLELGDSALYLCASSGHSSNYGYTFGSGTRLTVV.

This chain joins TRBV7-9 and TRBJ2-7; D unresolved. Trimming pared 7 bases from V and 2 bases from J, leaving 15 bases between. The CDR3 consists of 14 residues. The germline gives CDR1 SEHNR, CDR2 FQNEAQ (reference sequence). CDR3 region: CASTLGGKAYEQYF. As DNA, the CDR3 is TGTGCCAGCACCCTCGGCGGAAAGGCCTACGAGCAGTACTTC.

This chain connects TRBV5-8 to TRBJ2-2; 11 bases match TRBD2. The CDR3 runs to 16 residues. V shed 4 bases, J shed 7 bases, and the junction held 9 bases outside the gene matches. The V gene's germline CDR1 is SGHTS and CDR2 YDEGEE. The CDR3 sequence: CASSPRLAGFDGELFF. In DNA, the CDR3 is TGTGCCAGCAGCCCGAGACTAGCGGGATTCGACGGGGAGCTGTTTTTT.

CDR3: CASSLEASGSNEQFF. The CDR3 coding sequence is TGCGCCAGCAGCTTGGAGGCTAGCGGGAGCAATGAGCAGTTCTTC. This chain joins TRBV5-1 and TRBJ2-1; 10 nucleotides agree with TRBD2. Germline CDR1 is SGHRS and CDR2 is YFSETQ. This CDR3 is 15 amino acids long. Trimming cost V 0 bases and J 6 bases; bases outside gene matches: 3. The entire variable domain, with the rest obtained from reference TRBV5-1 and TRBJ2-1, is as follows: KAGVTQTPRYLIKTRGQQVTLSCSPISGHRSVSWYQQTPGQGLQFLFEYFSETQRNKGNFPGRFSGRQFSNSRSEMNVSTLELGDSALYLCASSLEASGSNEQFFGPGTRLTVL.

J is TRBJ2-1 and V is TRBV9, with 8 bases lining up with TRBD2. The CDR3 consists of 15 residues. The V and J ends lost 1 base and 4 bases, in that order; junction bases with no gene match: 4. Per germline, CDR1 SGDLS and CDR2 YYNGEE. CDR3 nucleotide sequence: TGTGCCAGCAGCGTATCCAGCGGGGGATACAATGAGCAGTTCTTC. Translation gives CASSVSSGGYNEQFF.

The CDR3 region has the DNA TGTGCCAGCTCCGGGACAGGGGGTTTCGGCGGGGAGCTGTTTTTT. Translation: CASSGTGGFGGELFF. The chain combines TRBV6-6 with TRBJ2-2; 11 nucleotides match TRBD1. Germline V gene lookup returns CDR1 MNHNY and CDR2 SVGAGI (reference sequence). There are 15 residues in the CDR3. The V and J ends lost 8 bases and 7 bases, in that order; junction bases with no gene match: 9.

CDR3 sequence reads: CASSLAQTNSPLHF. In nucleotides, the CDR3 is TGTGCCAGCAGCTTGGCGCAGACTAATTCACCCCTCCACTTT. The V and J genes are TRBV5-4 and TRBJ1-6; D unresolved. This CDR3 has 14 amino acids. Germline loops: CDR1 SGHNT, CDR2 YYREEE (reference sequence). Trimming took 0 bases from V and 6 from J, leaving 7 bases between them.

V usage is TRBV4-2 and J usage is TRBJ2-5; 7 positions match TRBD2. This CDR3 region has 17 residues. CDR1 and CDR2 from the germline V gene are LGHNA and YNFKEQ. The V segment lost 3 bases and the J segment 4 bases; nucleotides outside the gene matches: 14. The CDR3 DNA reads TGTGCCAGCAGCCAGAACCCTTCGACTAGCCGGGGAGAGACCCAGTACTTC. It yields the protein CASSQNPSTSRGETQYF.

The chain joins TRBV18 to TRBJ2-3; 9 bases align to TRBD1. This CDR3 spans 17 amino acids. Germline values: CDR1 KGHSH, CDR2 LQKENI. V trimming: 1 base; J trimming: 0 bases; junction bases outside the gene matches: 5. The CDR3 protein is CASSPLAQGASTDTQYF. The CDR3 nucleotides read TGTGCCAGCTCACCACTTGCACAGGGGGCAAGCACAGATACGCAGTATTTT.

The J gene is TRBJ2-5, the V gene TRBV12-5; 7 bases are a match to TRBD1. V dropped 6 bases and J dropped 5; count of bases not matched to a gene: 6. Germline assignment: CDR1 LGHNT and CDR2 FRNRAP. This CDR3 has 13 amino acids. Written as DNA, the CDR3 is TGTGCTAGTGGAATACAGGGGCCCGAGACCCAGTACTTC. This sequence encodes CASGIQGPETQYF. The variable domain in full, with the rest retrieved from reference TRBV12-5 and TRBJ2-5, is DARVTQTPRHKVTEMGQEVTMRCQPILGHNTVFWYRQTMMQGLELLAYFRNRAPLDDSGMPKDRFSAEMPDATLATLKIQPSEPRDSAVYFCASGIQGPETQYFGPGTRLLVL.

The chain employs TRBV7-2 and TRBJ2-1; possibly TRBD1 for D (6 bases). The CDR3 runs 14 residues. V was pared by 5 bases and J by 6 bases, with 14 bases between. Germline values: CDR1 SGHTA, CDR2 FQGNSA. CDR3 amino acids: CASSLRTELNEQFF. As DNA, the CDR3 is TGTGCCAGCAGCCTCCGGACAGAGCTCAATGAGCAGTTCTTC. The entire variable domain, with the rest obtained from reference TRBV7-2 and TRBJ2-1, is as follows: GAGVSQSPSNKVTEKGKDVELRCDPISGHTALYWYRQSLGQGLEFLIYFQGNSAPDKSGLPSDRFSAERTGGSVSTLTIQRTQQEDSAVYLCASSLRTELNEQFFGPGTRLTVL.

The chain joins TRBV5-1 to TRBJ2-1; D is uncertain. The CDR3 runs 11 residues. The germline gives CDR1 SGHRS, CDR2 YFSETQ. V dropped 4 bases and J dropped 5 bases, with 4 bases sitting between them. The CDR3 DNA follows: TGCGCCAGCAGCCCACACAATGAGCAGTTCTTC. Residues: CASSPHNEQFF. The variable domain in full, completed from reference TRBV5-1 and TRBJ2-1, reads KAGVTQTPRYLIKTRGQQVTLSCSPISGHRSVSWYQQTPGQGLQFLFEYFSETQRNKGNFPGRFSGRQFSNSRSEMNVSTLELGDSALYLCASSPHNEQFFGPGTRLTVL.

The chain has TRBV7-7 and TRBJ2-3; 13 bases are shared with TRBD2. In germline, CDR1 is SSHAT, CDR2 FNYEAQ (reference sequence). V shed 5 bases, J shed 3 bases, and the junction held 2 bases outside the gene matches. The CDR3 totals 15 residues. This CDR3 reads CASSPLAGGTDTQYF. The DNA for the CDR3 is TGTGCCAGCAGCCCACTAGCGGGGGGGACAGATACGCAGTATTTT.

This chain links TRBV15 with TRBJ2-2; 11 bases are a match to TRBD1. Germline V gene lookup returns CDR1 LNHNV and CDR2 YYDKDF (reference sequence). The CDR3 contains 16 residues. V shed 3 bases and J 4 bases; nucleotides not matched to a gene: 4. The CDR3 nucleotides read TGTGCCACCAGCAGGGGACAGGGGGTATCCACCGGGGAGCTGTTTTTT. Its translation is CATSRGQGVSTGELFF.

The chain carries TRBV29-1 and TRBJ1-2, with D maybe TRBD1 (5 bases). The V gene's germline CDR1 is SQVTM and CDR2 ANQGSEA. Trimming stripped 3 bases from V and 8 bases from J, with 7 bases between. This CDR3 is built from 10 residues. DNA of the CDR3: TGCAGCGTTGACGGGGGAGGCTACACCTTC. Its translation is CSVDGGGYTF.

The CDR3: CASSTGQAGQPQHF. The CDR3 bases are TGTGCCAGCAGCACTGGACAGGCGGGGCAGCCCCAGCATTTT. The chain has TRBV5-8 and TRBJ1-5; 7 bases match TRBD1. The CDR3 is 14 residues long. Germline trimming cut 4 bases from V and 7 bases from J; bases unmatched to any gene: 8. CDR1 is SGHTS, CDR2 YDEGEE, per germline.

The CDR3 sequence is CASRVTETAIYEQYF. CDR3 sequence (DNA): TGTGCCAGCAGGGTAACCGAGACAGCCATCTACGAGCAGTACTTC. J is TRBJ2-7 and V is TRBV5-5, with D possibly being TRBD1 (5 bases). The CDR3 covers 15 residues. V lost 5 bases to trimming and J lost 3 bases, with 18 bases between them. Germline-derived CDR1 and CDR2 are SGHKS and YYEKEE (reference sequence).

The rearrangement links TRBV30 to TRBJ2-1; 10 bases are a match to TRBD2. CDR1 GTSNPN and CDR2 SVGIG come from the germline V gene (reference sequence). V gave up 5 bases and J gave up 3 bases; unmatched junction bases: 19. This CDR3 is 19 amino acids long. The CDR3 DNA is TGTGCCTGGGGTTACAGGCCGAGGAGCGGGAGGGGGCTCTACAATGAGCAGTTCTTC. This gives the protein CAWGYRPRSGRGLYNEQFF.

The rearrangement uses TRBV7-8 and TRBJ2-3; D perhaps matches TRBD2 (6 bases). CDR1 and CDR2 from the germline V gene are SGHVS and FQNEAQ. This CDR3 has 17 residues. V lost 4 bases, J lost 0 bases, and 17 bases lay in between. The CDR3 DNA reads as TGTGCCAGCAGCTCTAAACTTGGGACTGCGAGCACAGATACGCAGTATTTT. As protein: CASSSKLGTASTDTQYF. The full variable domain, rest sourced from reference TRBV7-8 and TRBJ2-3, is GAGVSQSPRYKVAKRGQDVALRCDPISGHVSLFWYQQALGQGPEFLTYFQNEAQLDKSGLPSDRFFAERPEGSVSTLKIQRTQQEDSAVYLCASSSKLGTASTDTQYFGPGTRLTVL.